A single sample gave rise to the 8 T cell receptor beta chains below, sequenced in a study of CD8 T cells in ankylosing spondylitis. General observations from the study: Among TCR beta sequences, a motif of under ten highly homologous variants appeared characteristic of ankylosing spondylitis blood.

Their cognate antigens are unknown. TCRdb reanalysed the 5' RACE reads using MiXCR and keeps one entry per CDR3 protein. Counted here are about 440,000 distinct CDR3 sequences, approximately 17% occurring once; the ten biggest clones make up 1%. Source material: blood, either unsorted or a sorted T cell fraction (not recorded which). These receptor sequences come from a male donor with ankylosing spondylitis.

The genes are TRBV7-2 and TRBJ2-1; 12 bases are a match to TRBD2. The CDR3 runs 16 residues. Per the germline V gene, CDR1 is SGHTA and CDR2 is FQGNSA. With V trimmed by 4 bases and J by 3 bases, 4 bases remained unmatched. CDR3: CASSSGLAGIYNEQFF. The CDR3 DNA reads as TGTGCCAGCAGCTCCGGACTAGCGGGAATCTACAATGAGCAGTTCTTC.

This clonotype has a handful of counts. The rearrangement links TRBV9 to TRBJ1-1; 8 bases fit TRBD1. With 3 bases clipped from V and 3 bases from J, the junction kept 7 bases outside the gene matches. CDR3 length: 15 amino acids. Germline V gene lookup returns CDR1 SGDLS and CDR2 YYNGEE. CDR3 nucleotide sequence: TGTGCCAGCAGCGATCGACAGGGGTTTGACACTGAAGCTTTCTTT. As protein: CASSDRQGFDTEAFF.

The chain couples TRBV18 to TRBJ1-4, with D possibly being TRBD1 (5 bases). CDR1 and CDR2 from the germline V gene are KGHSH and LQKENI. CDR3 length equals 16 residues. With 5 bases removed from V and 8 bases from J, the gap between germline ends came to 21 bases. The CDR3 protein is CASSALSGTPGEKLFF. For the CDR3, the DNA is TGTGCCAGCTCAGCCCTTTCCGGGACCCCTGGCGAAAAACTGTTTTTT.

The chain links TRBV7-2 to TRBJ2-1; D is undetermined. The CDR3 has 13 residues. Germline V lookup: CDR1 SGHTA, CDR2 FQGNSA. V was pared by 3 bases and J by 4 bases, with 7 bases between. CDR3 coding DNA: TGTGCCAGCAGCTTTACAACATACAATGAGCAGTTCTTC. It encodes CASSFTTYNEQFF.

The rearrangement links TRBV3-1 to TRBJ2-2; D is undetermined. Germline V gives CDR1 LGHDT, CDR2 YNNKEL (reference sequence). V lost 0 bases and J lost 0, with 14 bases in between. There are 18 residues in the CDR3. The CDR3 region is CASSQDSADRANTGELFF. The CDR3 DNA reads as TGTGCCAGCAGCCAAGATTCGGCGGATCGCGCGAACACCGGGGAGCTGTTTTTT.

The DNA for the CDR3 is TGCGCCAGCAGCCAAGATCCGGGACCCTGCATTCAGTACTTC. Protein product: CASSQDPGPCIQYF. The chain uses TRBV4-3 and TRBJ2-4; D tentatively fits TRBD1 or TRBD2 (5 bases each). CDR1 is LGHNA and CDR2 is YSLEER in the germline V gene. V dropped 0 bases and J dropped 9 bases, with 12 bases sitting between them. This CDR3 comprises 14 residues.

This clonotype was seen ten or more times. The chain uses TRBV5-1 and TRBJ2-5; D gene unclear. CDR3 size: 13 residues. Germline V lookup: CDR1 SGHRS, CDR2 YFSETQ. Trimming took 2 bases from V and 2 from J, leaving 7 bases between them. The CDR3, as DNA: TGCGCCAGCAGCTTCTCACAGCAAGAGACCCAGTACTTC. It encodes CASSFSQQETQYF.

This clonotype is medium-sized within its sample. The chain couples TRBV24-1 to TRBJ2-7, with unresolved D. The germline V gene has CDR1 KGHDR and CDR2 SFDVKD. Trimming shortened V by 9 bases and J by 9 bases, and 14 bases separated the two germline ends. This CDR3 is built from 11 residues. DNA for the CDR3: TGTGCCACCTCGGACGGTGATCGGCAGTACTTC. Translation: CATSDGDRQYF.